The 5 T cell receptor beta chains below were found in one sample sequenced in a study of blood T cell repertoires in COVID-19. TCRdb's copy holds only in-frame clones and misses some; the assay was immunoSEQ multiplex PCR. The repertoire includes some 120,000 clones, about 80% of them detected once, and 7.5% sits in the top ten. The sample consisted of peripheral blood. These receptors originate from a man between 65 and 85 years old with active or convalescent COVID-19.

This rearrangement joins TRBV30 to TRBJ1-2; 8 bases map to TRBD1. V lost 3 bases to trimming and J lost 3 bases; unmatched junction nucleotides: 6. The germline V gene has CDR1 GTSNPN and CDR2 SVGIG (reference sequence). This CDR3 has 14 amino acids. The CDR3 spells CAWRTDRVYYGYTF. For the CDR3, the DNA is TGTGCCTGGAGAACGGACAGGGTGTACTATGGCTACACCTTC.

This clone was found a few times. The CDR3 protein is CASRRQSIGPLHF. The CDR3 DNA reads TGTGCCAGCAGGAGACAGAGCATTGGGCCCCTCCACTTT. This chain links TRBV6-5 with TRBJ1-6, with TRBD1 as a possible D gene (5 bases). Germline CDR1 is MNHEY and CDR2 is SVGAGI. The CDR3 spans 13 residues. V shed 6 bases and J shed 13 bases, with 16 bases lying between them.

This clone was counted between two and nine times. The J gene is TRBJ1-1, the V gene TRBV7-2, with D unclear. Between the trimmed V and J ends, which lost 1 base and 4 bases, there was a span of 10 bases. Germline V gene lookup returns CDR1 SGHTA and CDR2 FQGNSA. The CDR3 extends over 14 amino acids. As DNA, the CDR3 is TGTGCCAGCAGCTTAGATAGTGGGAGCACTGAAGCTTTCTTT. This sequence encodes CASSLDSGSTEAFF.

The rearrangement uses TRBV5-1 and TRBJ2-2; TRBD2 matches at 8 bases. The CDR3 runs 14 residues. The trim removed 2 bases at V and 5 bases at J, leaving 2 bases unmatched. CDR1 is SGHRS, CDR2 YFSETQ, per germline. The CDR3 spells CASSLGLATGELFF. CDR3 coding DNA: TGCGCCAGCAGCTTAGGACTAGCAACCGGGGAGCTGTTTTTT.

The rearrangement joins TRBV2 to TRBJ2-7; TRBD2 matches 10 bases. This CDR3 contains 13 residues. The V gene end was trimmed by 6 bases and the J gene end by 6 bases; junction bases not matched to a gene: 5. Germline V gene data show CDR1 as SNHLY and CDR2 as FYNNEI. In DNA, the CDR3 is TGTGCCAGCAGGACGGGACTAGCGTCCGAGCAGTACTTC. Translating it yields CASRTGLASEQYF. The whole variable domain, remainder taken from reference TRBV2 and TRBJ2-7, is EPEVTQTPSHQVTQMGQEVILRCVPISNHLYFYWYRQILGQKVEFLVSFYNNEISEKSEIFDDQFSVERPDGSNFTLKIRSTKLEDSAMYFCASRTGLASEQYFGPGTRLTVT.